The following is a T cell receptor (beta chain) sequence with its context. Clones were sequenced by immunoSEQ multiplex PCR, and TCRdb holds only the in-frame ones, with some missing. The data hold about 81,000 clones, with more than 70% observed a single time. These data come from a study of OX40 agonist ivuxolimab in advanced cancers. Background on the study: Three patients got partial responses; one had hepatocellular carcinoma and two had cutaneous melanoma.

CDR1 and CDR2 (germline): MDHEN, SYDVKM. The V and J ends lost 6 bases and 5 bases respectively, with 13 bases between them. CDR3 length equals 13 residues. The rearrangement joins TRBV28 to TRBJ2-5, with D uncertain. This clonotype was obtained from an adult with an advanced solid tumor such as melanoma, head and neck, liver or kidney cancer. The material was CD4+ or CD8+ T cells sorted from blood, obtained in a trial of the OX40 agonist ivuxolimab. In nucleotides, the CDR3 is TGTGCCAGCAGCCTCCAGGAGATGGAGACCCAGTACTTC. It yields the protein CASSLQEMETQYF.